Following are 28 T cell receptor beta chains from one sample sequenced in a study of T cells in Graves' hyperthyroidism and ophthalmopathy. Amplification of TCR beta CDR3 regions was performed using RNA transcripts as template. The HTBI set primed first-round TCR CDR3 RT-PCR. A single record per CDR3 protein comes from TCRdb applying MiXCR to the multiplex PCR reads. The sample lists around 700,000 distinct CDR3 sequences, 15% to 20% seen once, with approximately 16% in the top ten. Sequenced: blood. The receptors derive from a woman between 45 and 65 years old with Graves' hyperthyroidism that later progressed to Graves' ophthalmopathy.

This clonotype was detected many times. This chain connects TRBV9 to TRBJ2-7, with TRBD1 identical over 9 bases. The length of the CDR3 is 15 residues. CDR1 and CDR2 from the germline V gene are SGDLS and YYNGEE. V gave up 0 bases and J gave up 5 bases; unmatched junction bases: 6. CDR3 sequence reads: CASSVEGQGSHEQYF. CDR3 sequence (DNA): TGTGCCAGCAGCGTAGAAGGACAGGGGAGCCACGAGCAGTACTTC.

The J gene is TRBJ2-1, the V gene TRBV2; 8 nucleotides agree with TRBD2. The trim removed 3 bases at V and 5 bases at J, leaving 3 bases unmatched. CDR3 length equals 14 residues. Germline lookup yields CDR1 SNHLY and CDR2 FYNNEI. The CDR3 loop reads CASSDGGAHNEQFF. CDR3 nucleotides: TGTGCCAGCAGTGACGGGGGGGCCCACAATGAGCAGTTCTTC.

Only a few counts were recorded for this clonotype. Here the CDR3 reads CASSSLAAGTAYNSPLHF. Written as DNA, the CDR3 is TGTGCCAGCAGTTCGCTAGCCGCCGGGACAGCGTATAATTCACCCCTCCACTTT. This rearrangement joins TRBV12-3 or TRBV12-4 to TRBJ1-6; 7 bases agree with TRBD1. This CDR3 spans 18 amino acids. V was pared by 4 bases and J by 4 bases, with 13 bases of the junction left unmatched.

This clonotype was seen at least ten times. This chain joins TRBV5-1 and TRBJ1-2; 9 positions match TRBD1. The germline V gene has CDR1 SGHRS and CDR2 YFSETQ. This CDR3 comprises 14 residues. The ends lost 3 bases at V and 7 bases at J; junction bases unmatched: 7. The CDR3 nucleotides read TGCGCCAGCAGCTCAACGGGACAGGGAAGTGGCTACACCTTC. Its translation: CASSSTGQGSGYTF.

Comment on this clonotype: The junction does not match germline at one end; this may be a read error. The genes are TRBV20-1 and TRBJ1-1; D remains unclear. Per the germline V gene, CDR1 is DFQATT and CDR2 is SNEGSKA (reference sequence). The CDR3 loop spans 12 amino acids. In nucleotides, the CDR3 is TGCATTGCACCCAGGATGAACACTGAAGCTCTCTTT. Translation: CIAPRMNTEALF.

The genes are TRBV29-1 and TRBJ2-1, with TRBD1 as a possible D gene (6 bases). The CDR3 totals 12 residues. Trimming left V 6 bases short and J 3 bases short, with 9 bases between. Per germline, CDR1 SQVTM and CDR2 ANQGSEA. CDR3 in amino acids: CSVGQNYNEQFF. The CDR3 bases are TGCAGCGTCGGACAGAACTACAATGAGCAGTTCTTC.

The chain combines TRBV15 with TRBJ2-5; a possible D gene is TRBD1 (6 bases). The CDR3 has 16 residues. The germline V gene has CDR1 LNHNV and CDR2 YYDKDF (reference sequence). Trimming pared 4 bases from V and 5 bases from J, leaving 20 bases between. In DNA form, the CDR3 reads TGTGCCACCAGCAACCTCGGTGGCAGGGGAGTTGAGACCCAGTACTTC. Amino acids: CATSNLGGRGVETQYF.

Of note for this clonotype: An end of the junction differs from the germline gene, which may be a read error. DNA of the CDR3: TGCGCCAGCTCACGGGTCGGAGGGGGAAGCAATCAGCCCCAGCATTTT. Translating gives CASSRVGGGSNQPQHF. The rearrangement links TRBV18 to TRBJ1-5; D perhaps matches TRBD1 (6 bases). The CDR3 spans 16 residues. The germline V gene has CDR1 KGHSH and CDR2 LQKENI.

Many counts were recorded for this clonotype. This chain links TRBV5-4 with TRBJ2-1; the D gene is possibly TRBD2 (7 bases). Trimming took 5 bases from V and 3 from J, leaving 12 bases between them. The CDR3 has 14 amino acids. From germline, CDR1 is SGHNT and CDR2 YYREEE (reference sequence). The CDR3 reads CASRGGGSYNEQFF. CDR3 nucleotide sequence: TGTGCCAGCAGGGGGGGGGGCAGCTACAATGAGCAGTTCTTC.

The chain is built from TRBV19 and TRBJ2-5; TRBD2 aligns across 13 bases. CDR3 length: 14 amino acids. V trimming: 4 bases; J trimming: 9 bases; junction bases outside the gene matches: 5. Germline CDR1 LNHDA, CDR2 SQIVND (reference sequence). The CDR3 region has the DNA TGTGCCAGTAGTACAACTAGCGGGGGGGCCCCCCAGTACTTC. It encodes CASSTTSGGAPQYF.

This clonotype has only a few counts. The chain combines TRBV10-3 with TRBJ1-3; D ambiguous. This CDR3 comprises 14 residues. From germline, CDR1 is ENHRY and CDR2 SYGVKD. V was cut by 4 bases and J by 4 bases, with 11 bases left in between. The CDR3 nucleotides read TGTGCCATCAGTGCATCGGAGCGCGGAAACACCATATATTTT. This sequence encodes CAISASERGNTIYF.

This clonotype was found a few times. This rearrangement joins TRBV14 to TRBJ1-3, with D maybe TRBD1 (5 bases). The germline CDR1 and CDR2 sequences are SGHDN and FVKESK. V dropped 1 base and J dropped 6 bases, with 16 bases sitting between them. This CDR3 is built from 16 residues. The CDR3 DNA reads TGTGCCAGCAGCCAAGCCCGACGGGACCGAATAAACACCATATATTTT. Translating gives CASSQARRDRINTIYF.

This clonotype was seen at least ten times. The chain couples TRBV18 to TRBJ2-7, with D hard to call. Germline V gene lookup returns CDR1 KGHSH and CDR2 LQKENI. The CDR3 totals 12 residues. The germline V and J ends were trimmed by 3 bases and 2 bases, with 5 bases remaining between them. CDR3 loop: CASSPSTYEQYF. In DNA form, the CDR3 reads TGTGCCAGCTCACCGAGCACCTACGAGCAGTACTTC.

The chain links TRBV7-2 to TRBJ2-7, with 13 bases fitting TRBD2. The CDR3 contains 18 residues. The germline V gene has CDR1 SGHTA and CDR2 FQGNSA. J was trimmed by 0 bases and V by 1 base; bases with no gene match: 6. CDR3 protein: CASSLVTSGGASSYEQYF. The CDR3 DNA follows: TGTGCCAGCAGCTTAGTAACTAGCGGGGGGGCTAGCTCCTACGAGCAGTACTTC.

This chain links TRBV5-5 with TRBJ1-4; 7 bases align to TRBD1. This CDR3 spans 15 amino acids. V dropped 1 base and J dropped 4; count of bases not matched to a gene: 4. In germline, CDR1 is SGHKS, CDR2 YYEKEE (reference sequence). The CDR3, as DNA: TGTGCCAGCAGCTTGAAAGGGGGCGGTAATGAAAAACTGTTTTTT. Amino acid sequence: CASSLKGGGNEKLFF.

The sample holds many counts of this clonotype. J is TRBJ2-4 and V is TRBV12-3 or TRBV12-4; 13 positions agree with TRBD2. The V gene end was trimmed by 3 bases and the J gene end by 8 bases; junction bases not matched to a gene: 4. The CDR3 is 15 amino acids. CDR3 sequence: CASSFTSGGADIQYF. CDR3 coding DNA: TGTGCCAGCAGTTTTACTAGCGGGGGGGCTGACATTCAGTACTTC.

This clonotype was seen repeatedly, ten times or more. The gene calls are TRBV5-1 and TRBJ1-4; D possibly corresponds to TRBD1 (5 bases). Trimming shortened V by 6 bases and J by 8 bases, and 17 bases separated the two germline ends. Looked up from germline, CDR1 is SGHRS and CDR2 is YFSETQ. This CDR3 is built from 14 residues. The CDR3 coding sequence is TGCGCCAGCACCCCAGGGACCGACCGGGAAAAACTGTTTTTT. The encoded protein is CASTPGTDREKLFF. The entire variable domain, with the rest obtained from reference TRBV5-1 and TRBJ1-4, is as follows: KAGVTQTPRYLIKTRGQQVTLSCSPISGHRSVSWYQQTPGQGLQFLFEYFSETQRNKGNFPGRFSGRQFSNSRSEMNVSTLELGDSALYLCASTPGTDREKLFFGSGTQLSVL.

CDR3 in amino acids: CASSLTGDHEQYF. CDR3 nucleotide sequence: TGTGCCAGCAGCTTGACAGGGGACCACGAGCAGTACTTC. The chain recombines TRBV11-2 with TRBJ2-7, with 8 positions matching TRBD1. With 3 bases clipped from V and 5 bases from J, the junction kept 3 bases outside the gene matches. The CDR3 runs to 13 residues. Germline lookup yields CDR1 SGHAT and CDR2 FQNNGV.

This clonotype appeared many times. The J gene is TRBJ1-2, the V gene TRBV20-1; D gene ambiguous. Germline CDR1 is DFQATT and CDR2 is SNEGSKA (reference sequence). The germline V and J ends were trimmed by 0 bases and 5 bases, with 13 bases remaining between them. This CDR3 has 14 residues. The CDR3 spells CSAREEHLTYGYTF. CDR3 in DNA: TGCAGTGCTAGAGAGGAACATCTCACGTATGGCTACACCTTC.

In its sample, this clonotype was seen many times. The V and J genes are TRBV5-1 and TRBJ2-5; D unclear. V was cut by 0 bases and J by 1 base, with 10 bases left in between. Germline CDR1 is SGHRS and CDR2 is YFSETQ. This CDR3 has 15 amino acids. This CDR3 reads CASSLELRTQETQYF. CDR3 in DNA: TGCGCCAGCAGCTTGGAACTTAGGACCCAAGAGACCCAGTACTTC.

The chain couples TRBV5-1 to TRBJ1-2, with a weak D call TRBD1 (5 bases). Germline CDR1 is SGHRS and CDR2 is YFSETQ. The CDR3 is 14 amino acids. Trimming shortened V by 0 bases and J by 3 bases, and 9 bases separated the two germline ends. CDR3 residues: CASSLEGRDYGYTF. The CDR3 nucleotides read TGCGCCAGCAGCTTGGAGGGACGGGACTATGGCTACACCTTC.

In its sample, this clonotype was seen many times. The rearrangement joins TRBV20-1 to TRBJ1-5, with 7 bases that match TRBD1. Germline V gives CDR1 DFQATT, CDR2 SNEGSKA (reference sequence). The CDR3 covers 15 residues. The ends lost 3 bases at V and 7 bases at J; junction bases unmatched: 12. The CDR3 DNA reads as TGCAGTGCTAGCGAGGGGGCCGAGTCCAGCCAGCCCCAGCATTTT. Its protein is CSASEGAESSQPQHF.

The rearrangement uses TRBV9 and TRBJ2-1, with 8 nucleotides matching TRBD2. After removal of 0 bases from V and 10 bases from J, the junction contained 9 bases not matched to a gene. This CDR3 has 15 residues. Germline V gene sequence: CDR1 SGDLS, CDR2 YYNGEE. For the CDR3, the DNA is TGTGCCAGCAGCGTAGTAGGAAGCGGGGGCTGGGAGCAGTTCTTC. This sequence encodes CASSVVGSGGWEQFF.

The chain links TRBV28 to TRBJ2-5; D not certain. With 5 bases removed from V and 4 bases from J, the gap between germline ends came to 14 bases. The germline V gene has CDR1 MDHEN and CDR2 SYDVKM. This CDR3 is built from 14 residues. The CDR3 loop reads CASSHPTIGETQYF. The CDR3 DNA is TGTGCCAGCAGTCACCCCACCATAGGAGAGACCCAGTACTTC.

The CDR3 DNA reads as TGTGCCAGCGCCGTGGACAGGTGGAGCACTGAAGCTTTCTTT. This codes for CASAVDRWSTEAFF. This chain connects TRBV19 to TRBJ1-1; TRBD1 matches 7 bases. Trimming removed 9 bases from V and 4 bases from J; junction bases left unmatched: 11. The CDR3 contains 14 residues. The germline CDR1 and CDR2 sequences are LNHDA and SQIVND (reference sequence).

This CDR3 reads CASSGPQGRNTEAFF. CDR3 coding DNA: TGTGCCAGCAGTGGCCCACAGGGGCGAAACACTGAAGCTTTCTTT. The chain has TRBV6-1 and TRBJ1-1; 7 bases align to TRBD1. Germline CDR1 and CDR2: MNHNS and SASEGT. The CDR3 is made up of 15 amino acids. V shed 4 bases and J 2 bases; nucleotides not matched to a gene: 7.

Many counts were recorded for this clonotype. Mismatch with germline at one junction end may stem from a read error. This chain links TRBV5-1 with TRBJ2-1, with TRBD1 matching over 9 bases. Germline V lookup: CDR1 SGHRS, CDR2 YFSETQ. CDR3 length: 15 residues. The CDR3 sequence: CASSFGQGSYNEQFF. The CDR3 coding sequence is TGTGCCAGCAGCTTCGGACAGGGGTCCTACAATGAGCAGTTCTTC.

This clonotype appeared a few times. Germline is not matched at one junction end, which may reflect a read error. The chain has TRBV10-3 and TRBJ1-1; TRBD1 is a possible D gene (6 bases). The CDR3 consists of 16 residues. The V gene's germline CDR1 is ENHRY and CDR2 SYGVKD. The CDR3 DNA follows: TGTGCCATCAGTGAGTCCCAGGGACAACCGAACATTGAAGCTTTCTTT. Encoded protein: CAISESQGQPNIEAFF.